This entry is about one T cell receptor beta chain. Its target is not known. The CDR3 runs 15 residues. V shed 5 bases and J shed 0 bases, with 15 bases lying between them. In germline, CDR1 is SGHKS, CDR2 YYEKEE (reference sequence). This sample is part of a study of lymphopenia after photon versus proton radiotherapy. The study's findings and limits: In patients who died, overall survival fell as post-nadir TCR diversity dropped more.

Assay used: immunoSEQ multiplex PCR; TCRdb lists only in-frame clones, some missing. The top ten clones hold roughly 0.71% of a sample with tens of thousands of clones, about 94% of them seen once. The sequence was collected from a woman in her forties or fifties with cholangiocarcinoma. The sample in question was peripheral blood, obtained from a patient treated with photon-based radiotherapy. The chain recombines TRBV5-5 with TRBJ2-7; D is possibly TRBD2 (6 bases). DNA of the CDR3: TGTGCCAGCAGTGCCGGAGGGTGGGACTCCTACGAGCAGTACTTC. Its translation: CASSAGGWDSYEQYF. Looking up the rest from reference TRBV5-5 and TRBJ2-7 gives the full variable domain: DAGVTQSPTHLIKTRGQQVTLRCSPISGHKSVSWYQQVLGQGPQFIFQYYEKEERGRGNFPDRFSARQFPNYSSELNVNALLLGDSALYLCASSAGGWDSYEQYFGPGTRLTVT.